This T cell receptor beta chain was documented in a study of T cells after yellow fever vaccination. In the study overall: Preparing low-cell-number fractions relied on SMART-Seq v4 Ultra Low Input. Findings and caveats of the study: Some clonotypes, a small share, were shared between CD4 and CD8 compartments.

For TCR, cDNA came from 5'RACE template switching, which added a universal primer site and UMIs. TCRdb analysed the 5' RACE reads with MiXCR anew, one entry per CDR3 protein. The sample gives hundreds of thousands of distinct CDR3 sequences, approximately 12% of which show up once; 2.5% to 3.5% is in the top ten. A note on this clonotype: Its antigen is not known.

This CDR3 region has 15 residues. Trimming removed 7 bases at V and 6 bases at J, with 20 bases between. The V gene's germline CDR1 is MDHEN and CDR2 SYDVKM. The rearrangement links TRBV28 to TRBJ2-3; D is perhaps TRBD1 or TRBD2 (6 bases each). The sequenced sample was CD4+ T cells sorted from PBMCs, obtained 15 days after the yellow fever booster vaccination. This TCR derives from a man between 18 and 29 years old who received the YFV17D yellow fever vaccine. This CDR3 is CASTGGAGGGDTQYF. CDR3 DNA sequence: TGTGCCAGCACCGGAGGAGCTGGAGGGGGTGATACGCAGTATTTT.